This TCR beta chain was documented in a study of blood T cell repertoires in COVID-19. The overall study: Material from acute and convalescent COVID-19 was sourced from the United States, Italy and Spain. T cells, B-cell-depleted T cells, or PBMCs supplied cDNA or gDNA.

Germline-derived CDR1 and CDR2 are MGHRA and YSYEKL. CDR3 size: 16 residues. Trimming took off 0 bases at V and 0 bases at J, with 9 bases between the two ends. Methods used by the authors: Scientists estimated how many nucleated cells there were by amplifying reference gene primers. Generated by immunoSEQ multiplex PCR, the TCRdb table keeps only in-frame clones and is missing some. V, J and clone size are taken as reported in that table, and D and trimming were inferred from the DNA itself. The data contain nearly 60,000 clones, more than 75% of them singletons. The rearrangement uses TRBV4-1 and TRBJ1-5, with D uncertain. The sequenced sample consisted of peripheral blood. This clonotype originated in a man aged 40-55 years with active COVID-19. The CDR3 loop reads CASSQDRGFSNQPQHF. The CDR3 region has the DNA TGCGCCAGCAGCCAAGATCGGGGTTTTAGCAATCAGCCCCAGCATTTT.